This TCR beta chain was captured in a study of blood T cell repertoires in COVID-19. On the study more broadly: The United States, Italy and Spain were the sources of the acute and convalescent COVID-19 samples. The analysed material was cDNA or gDNA that came from T cells, B-cell-depleted T cells, or PBMCs.

Profiled with immunoSEQ multiplex PCR; TCRdb holds only in-frame clones, not every one. The repertoire consists of approximately 72,000 clones, with roughly 84% occurring once and the leading ten covering 7.5% to 10%. Germline V gene lookup returns CDR1 SGHRS and CDR2 YFSETQ. The V gene lost 4 bases and the J gene lost 3 bases, with 8 bases spanning the gap. The CDR3 has 14 residues. This clonotype was sampled from a man in his fifties with active COVID-19. The chain employs TRBV5-1 and TRBJ1-6, with a tentative D call TRBD1 (5 bases). The sequencing input was peripheral blood. CDR3 in amino acids: CASSPDSYNSPLHF. CDR3 bases: TGCGCCAGCAGCCCCGACAGCTATAATTCACCCCTCCACTTT.